This T cell receptor beta chain was sequenced during a study of immune heterogeneity within non-small cell lung tumors. Study context: The tumors comprised a handful of squamous cell carcinomas, under twelve non-squamous carcinomas and 1 not otherwise specified. Notes on the study in general: Recurring identical dominant CDR3 beta clonotypes were observed across tumor sites within a patient, together with site-unique high-frequency clones. Although only moderate, the correlation of local T-cell clonality with local tumor mutational burden was significant (R about 0.34).

Germline CDR1 reads SNHLY; CDR2 reads FYNNEI. The CDR3 is 16 amino acids. Multiplex PCR relied on 32 V and 13 J primers to amplify TCR beta CDR3. MiXCR, applied by TCRdb to the multiplex PCR reads, yields one record per CDR3 protein. The sample records some 10,000 distinct CDR3 sequences, roughly 26% being singletons. As concerns this clonotype: Its antigen remains unidentified. A much larger clone differs from this one at a single base, so this may be a read error.

Template came from bulk tumor genomic DNA, at 500 to 650 ng per sample. From each primary tumor, several far-apart biopsies were obtained during surgery. Before undergoing curative surgery, patients had newly diagnosed non-small cell lung cancer that was untreated. The chain has TRBV2 and TRBJ1-6; 8 bases are a match to TRBD1. The specimen sequenced was lung tumor tissue. This TCR was recovered from a middle-aged man with non-small cell lung cancer. The CDR3 loop is CVSSDKDRVNNSPLHF. CDR3 bases: TGTGTCAGCAGTGACAAGGACAGGGTAAATAATTCACCCCTCCACTTT.